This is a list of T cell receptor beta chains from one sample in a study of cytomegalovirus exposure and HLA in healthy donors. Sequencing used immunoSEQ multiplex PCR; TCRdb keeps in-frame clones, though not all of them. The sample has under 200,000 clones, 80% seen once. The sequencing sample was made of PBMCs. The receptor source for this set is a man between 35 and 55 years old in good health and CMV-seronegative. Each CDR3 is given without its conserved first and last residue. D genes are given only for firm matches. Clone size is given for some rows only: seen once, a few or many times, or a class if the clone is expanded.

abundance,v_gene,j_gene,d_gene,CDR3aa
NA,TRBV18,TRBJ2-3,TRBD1,ASSPPRGGGADTQY
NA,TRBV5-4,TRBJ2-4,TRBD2,ASSLGTSGSGAKNIQY
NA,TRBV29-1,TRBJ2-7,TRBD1,SAGTGAAEQY
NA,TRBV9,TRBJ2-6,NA,ASTTVGPGANVLT
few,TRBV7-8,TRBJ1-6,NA,ASSLPGEPLH
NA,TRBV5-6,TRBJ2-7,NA,ASSLISVATYEQY
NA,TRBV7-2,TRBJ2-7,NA,ASSLSSYEQY
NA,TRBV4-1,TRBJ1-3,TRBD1,ASSLSTGTGGLGNTIY
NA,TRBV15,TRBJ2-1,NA,ATSRERGRSYNEQF
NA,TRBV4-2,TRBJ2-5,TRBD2,ASSQVGLAGGQETQY
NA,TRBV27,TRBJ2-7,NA,ASSLWASYEQY
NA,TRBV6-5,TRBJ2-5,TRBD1,ASSSGGWQETQY
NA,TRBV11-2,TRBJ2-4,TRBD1,ASSPGQGWNIQY
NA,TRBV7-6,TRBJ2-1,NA,ASMRGGYNEQF
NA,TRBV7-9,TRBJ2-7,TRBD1,ASSFDRVDGSDEQY
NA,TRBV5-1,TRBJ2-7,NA,ASSLDQGSYEQY
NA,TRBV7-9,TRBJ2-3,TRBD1,ASSLSGQGDTDTQY
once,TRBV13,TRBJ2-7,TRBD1,ASSSPGQGAPQY
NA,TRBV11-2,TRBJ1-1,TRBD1,ASSADRRSNTEAF
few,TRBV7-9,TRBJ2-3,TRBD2,ASSFAGADTQY
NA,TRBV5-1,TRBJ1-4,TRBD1,ASSPGQGVTNEKLF
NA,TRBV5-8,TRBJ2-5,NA,ASSLDSTETQY
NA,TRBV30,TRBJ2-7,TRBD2,AWSRAGGPREQY